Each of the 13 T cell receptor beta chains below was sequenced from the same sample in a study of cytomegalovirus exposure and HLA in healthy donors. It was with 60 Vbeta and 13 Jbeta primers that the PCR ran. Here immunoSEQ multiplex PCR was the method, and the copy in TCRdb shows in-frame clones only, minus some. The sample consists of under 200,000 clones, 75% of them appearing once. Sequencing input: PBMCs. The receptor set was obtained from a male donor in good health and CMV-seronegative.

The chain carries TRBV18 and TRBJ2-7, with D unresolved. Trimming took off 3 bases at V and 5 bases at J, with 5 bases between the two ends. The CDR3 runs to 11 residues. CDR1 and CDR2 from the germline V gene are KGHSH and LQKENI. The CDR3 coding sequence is TGTGCCAGCTCACCGCTACACGAGCAGTACTTC. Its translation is CASSPLHEQYF.

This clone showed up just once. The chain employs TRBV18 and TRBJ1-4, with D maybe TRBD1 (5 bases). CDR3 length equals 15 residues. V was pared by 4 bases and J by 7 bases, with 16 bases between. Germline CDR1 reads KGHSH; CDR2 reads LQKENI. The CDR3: CASSLSRQGSEKLFF. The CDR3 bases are TGTGCCAGCTCACTCTCCCGTCAGGGAAGTGAAAAACTGTTTTTT.

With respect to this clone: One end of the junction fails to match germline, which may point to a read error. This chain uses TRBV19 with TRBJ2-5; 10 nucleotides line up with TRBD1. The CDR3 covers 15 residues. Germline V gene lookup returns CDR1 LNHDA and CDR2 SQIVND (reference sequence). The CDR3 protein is CASSLDRGLEETQYF. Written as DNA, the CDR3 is TGTGCCAGTAGTCTAGACAGGGGGCTAGAAGAGACCCAGTACTTC.

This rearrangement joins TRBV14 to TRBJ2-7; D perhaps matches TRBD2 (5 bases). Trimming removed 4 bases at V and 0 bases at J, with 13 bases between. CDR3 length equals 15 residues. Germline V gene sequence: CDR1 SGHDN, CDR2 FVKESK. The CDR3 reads CASSLRTGSSYEQYF. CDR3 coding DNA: TGTGCCAGCAGCCTACGGACGGGGAGCTCCTACGAGCAGTACTTC. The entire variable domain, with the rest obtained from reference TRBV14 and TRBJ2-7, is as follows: EAGVTQFPSHSVIEKGQTVTLRCDPISGHDNLYWYRRVMGKEIKFLLHFVKESKQDESGMPNNRFLAERTGGTYSTLKVQPAELEDSGVYFCASSLRTGSSYEQYFGPGTRLTVT.

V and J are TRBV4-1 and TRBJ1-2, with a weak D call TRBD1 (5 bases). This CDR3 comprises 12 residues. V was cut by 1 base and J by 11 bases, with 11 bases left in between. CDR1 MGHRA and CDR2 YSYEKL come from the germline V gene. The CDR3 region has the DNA TGCGCCAGCAGCCAAGTCCGGGGGACTTACACCTTC. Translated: CASSQVRGTYTF.

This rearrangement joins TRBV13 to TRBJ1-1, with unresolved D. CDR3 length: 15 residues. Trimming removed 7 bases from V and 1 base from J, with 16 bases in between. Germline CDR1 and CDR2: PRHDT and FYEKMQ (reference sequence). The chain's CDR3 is CASIARSHGNTEAFF. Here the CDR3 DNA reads TGTGCCAGCATCGCTCGGAGTCACGGGAACACTGAAGCTTTCTTT.

The CDR3 reads CASSRDNSKMNTGELFF. DNA of the CDR3: TGTGCCAGCAGCCGGGACAACTCAAAGATGAACACCGGGGAGCTGTTTTTT. This chain joins TRBV7-3 and TRBJ2-2; the D gene is possibly TRBD1 (6 bases). From germline, CDR1 is SGHTA and CDR2 FQGTGA. This CDR3 comprises 17 residues. V lost 5 bases to trimming and J lost 1 base, with 17 bases between them. The full variable domain, completed using reference TRBV7-3 and TRBJ2-2, is GAGVSQTPSNKVTEKGKYVELRCDPISGHTALYWYRQSLGQGPEFLIYFQGTGAADDSGLPNDRFFAVRPEGSVSTLKIQRTERGDSAVYLCASSRDNSKMNTGELFFGEGSRLTVL.

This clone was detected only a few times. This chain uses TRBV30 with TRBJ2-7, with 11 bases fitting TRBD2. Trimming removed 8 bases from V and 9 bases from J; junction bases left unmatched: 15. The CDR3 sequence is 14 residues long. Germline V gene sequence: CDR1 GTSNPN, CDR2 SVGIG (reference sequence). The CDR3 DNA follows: TGTGCCCGAAGTAGCGGGAGGGGACTACGTGGGCAGTACTTC. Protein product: CARSSGRGLRGQYF.

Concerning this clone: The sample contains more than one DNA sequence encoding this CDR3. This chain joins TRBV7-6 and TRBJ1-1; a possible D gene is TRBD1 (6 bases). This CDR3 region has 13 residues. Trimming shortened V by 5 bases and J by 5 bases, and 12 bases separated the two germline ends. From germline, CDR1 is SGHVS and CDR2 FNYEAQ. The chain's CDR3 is CASSLTGNTEAFF. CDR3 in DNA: TGTGCCAGCAGCCTAACAGGGAATACTGAAGCTTTCTTT.

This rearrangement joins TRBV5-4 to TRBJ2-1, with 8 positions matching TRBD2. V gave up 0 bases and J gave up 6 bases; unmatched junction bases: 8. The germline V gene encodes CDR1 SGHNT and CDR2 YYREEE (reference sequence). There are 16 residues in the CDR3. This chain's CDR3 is CASSLGSGGATNEQFF. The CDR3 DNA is TGTGCCAGCAGCTTGGGAAGCGGGGGAGCGACCAATGAGCAGTTCTTC. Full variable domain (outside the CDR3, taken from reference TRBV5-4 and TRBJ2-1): ETGVTQSPTHLIKTRGQQVTLRCSSQSGHNTVSWYQQALGQGPQFIFQYYREEENGRGNFPPRFSGLQFPNYSSELNVNALELDDSALYLCASSLGSGGATNEQFFGPGTRLTVL.

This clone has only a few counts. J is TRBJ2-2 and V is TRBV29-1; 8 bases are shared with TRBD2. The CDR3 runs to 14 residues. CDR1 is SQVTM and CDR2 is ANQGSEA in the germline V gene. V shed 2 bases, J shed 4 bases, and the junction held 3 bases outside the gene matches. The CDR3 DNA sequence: TGCAGCGTTGAAACTAGCGGATTCACCGGGGAGCTGTTTTTT. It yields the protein CSVETSGFTGELFF.

CDR3 in DNA: TGTGCTAGTGGCATGTCTGCGGGGGAGCCCCAGCATTTT. Its translation is CASGMSAGEPQHF. The V and J genes are TRBV12-5 and TRBJ1-5, with D perhaps TRBD1 (5 bases). The CDR3 runs 13 residues. Looked up from germline, CDR1 is LGHNT and CDR2 is FRNRAP. The V gene lost 6 bases and the J gene lost 8 bases, with 14 bases spanning the gap.

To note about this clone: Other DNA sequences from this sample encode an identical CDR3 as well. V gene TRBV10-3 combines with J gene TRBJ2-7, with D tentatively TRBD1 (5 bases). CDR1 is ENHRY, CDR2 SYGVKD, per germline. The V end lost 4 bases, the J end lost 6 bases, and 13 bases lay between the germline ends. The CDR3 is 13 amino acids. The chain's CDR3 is CAISVRQGGEQYF. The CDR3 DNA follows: TGTGCCATCAGTGTACGGCAGGGCGGCGAGCAGTACTTC.